These T cell receptor beta chains were read from a single sample in a study of CD8 T cells in Susac syndrome. One entry per CDR3 protein results from TCRdb running MiXCR on the immunoSEQ multiplex PCR reads. Of around 130,000 distinct CDR3 sequences in the sample, 90% to 95% were seen once. What was sequenced was CD8+ T cells from PBMCs. All receptors derive from a human donor with multiple sclerosis. The CDR3 runs from the conserved cysteine through the conserved F or W.

v_gene	j_gene	CDR3aa
TRBV7-9	TRBJ2-7	CASSSPIQGQNYEQYF
TRBV20-1	TRBJ2-7	CSARGLNSYEQYF
TRBV10-2	TRBJ2-1	CASSESMGVGYEQFF
TRBV10-2	TRBJ2-3	CASSETGIGGDTQYF
TRBV29-1	TRBJ2-7	CSVEDPSGRPYEQYF
TRBV27	TRBJ1-1	CASSLSTVTEAFF
TRBV13	TRBJ2-3	CASSLMGAADTQYF
TRBV6-2/TRBV6-3	TRBJ2-7	CASSWDHEQYF
TRBV20-1	TRBJ2-1	CSARDWRRSGRVDNEQFF
TRBV25-1	TRBJ2-3	CASSRWEGTDTQYF
TRBV29-1	TRBJ2-1	CSVESSRTYNEQFF
TRBV4-3	TRBJ1-6	CASSQDRTGMSPLHF
TRBV27	TRBJ2-2	CATGRADTGELFF
TRBV19	TRBJ2-2	CASMGNRGQDTGELFF
TRBV5-6	TRBJ2-1	CASSLIQRERDEQFF
TRBV24-1	TRBJ2-1	CATADRGIINEQFF
TRBV27	TRBJ2-3	CASSLIFSGERDTQYF
TRBV27	TRBJ1-1	CASRPDGAGVGSTEAFF
TRBV12-3/TRBV12-4	TRBJ2-3	CASSTSATNTDTQYF
TRBV30	TRBJ1-3	CASIPSGNTIYF
TRBV4-2	TRBJ1-1	CASSQGASAFTEAFF
TRBV19	TRBJ1-1	CASSIDMNTEAFF
TRBV30	TRBJ2-5	CAWSWISGRGETQYF
TRBV4-1	TRBJ1-5	CASRQGARQPQHF
TRBV6-6	TRBJ2-7	CASSYSGTAYF
TRBV6-2/TRBV6-3	TRBJ2-2	CASSWRIGTGANTGELFF
TRBV30	TRBJ2-5	CAWNLEGTLQETQYF
TRBV7-9	TRBJ2-7	CASEPKETYEQYF
TRBV20-1	TRBJ2-2	CSARDQLAADTGELFF
TRBV28	TRBJ2-3	CASSLGGRETDTQYF
TRBV12-3/TRBV12-4	TRBJ2-7	CASTSDRGGFYEQYF
TRBV10-3	TRBJ2-6	CAIAGANVLTF
TRBV7-9	TRBJ2-1	CASSPSRVEQFF
TRBV5-4	TRBJ2-7	CASSLGGQGAYEQYF
TRBV12-3/TRBV12-4	TRBJ1-4	CASSLASQGWEKLFF
TRBV5-1	TRBJ1-1	CASSRPTGASNTEAFF
TRBV6-4	TRBJ2-5	CASRSIQASGRMGETQYF
TRBV6-1	TRBJ2-5	CASSRTSGIGEETQYF
TRBV27	TRBJ2-5	CASSPGQLIQETQYF
TRBV27	TRBJ2-7	CASKGTGTGPYEQYF
TRBV30	TRBJ2-7	CAWRRLAGHSYEQYF
TRBV12-5	TRBJ2-7	CASGLGTRGEQYF
TRBV4-3	TRBJ2-3	CASSPRDRIDTQYF
TRBV7-9	TRBJ2-1	CASSLRSGSYNEQFF
TRBV3-1	TRBJ2-7	CASSQGGLAEYEQYF
TRBV4-3	TRBJ2-1	CASSQDLASYNEQFF
TRBV29-1	TRBJ1-2	CSLLSEDYGYTF
TRBV9	TRBJ1-1	CASSVILRMDTEAFF
TRBV18	TRBJ2-1	CASLTRREQFF
TRBV21-1	TRBJ2-2	CASSKVLEDLRYNTGELFF
TRBV12-3/TRBV12-4	TRBJ2-7	CASSFAGDRYEQYF
TRBV15	TRBJ2-4	CATSRLIAKNIQYF
TRBV24-1	TRBJ2-1	CATSAFGVEQFF
TRBV5-6	TRBJ1-1	CASSMTAPNTEAFF
TRBV27	TRBJ1-2	CASSSSDSYGYTF
TRBV9	TRBJ2-4	CASSVEGEWAKNIQYF
TRBV27	TRBJ2-7	CASIAGGEQYF